A single sample gave rise to the 12 T cell receptor beta chains below, sequenced in a study of T cells after yellow fever vaccination. TCRdb independently ran MiXCR on the 5' RACE reads; one entry per CDR3 protein. The sample holds some 340,000 distinct CDR3 sequences, roughly 4.3% seen once. The sample in question was PBMCs, obtained 5 days after the yellow fever booster vaccination. The receptor set was obtained from a man in his late teens or twenties who received the YFV17D yellow fever vaccine.

The chain combines TRBV7-2 with TRBJ1-5; a possible D gene is TRBD1 (5 bases). The CDR3 runs to 16 residues. The V gene lost 5 bases and the J gene lost 5 bases, with 19 bases spanning the gap. Germline CDR1 and CDR2: SGHTA and FQGNSA. The CDR3 DNA reads TGTGCCAGCAGCCCAACTTGGGACTCCTGGCATCAGCCCCAGCATTTT. Amino acids: CASSPTWDSWHQPQHF.

This clonotype was observed a few times. This chain connects TRBV30 to TRBJ1-2; TRBD1 matches 7 bases. CDR3 length equals 12 residues. The trim removed 4 bases at V and 4 bases at J, leaving 3 bases unmatched. The germline V gene encodes CDR1 GTSNPN and CDR2 SVGIG (reference sequence). CDR3 bases: TGTGCCTGGATTGGGGACAGCTATGGCTACACCTTC. Encoded protein: CAWIGDSYGYTF.

This clonotype was seen a few times. The chain carries TRBV10-3 and TRBJ1-5; D perhaps matches TRBD1 (5 bases). Germline CDR1 reads ENHRY; CDR2 reads SYGVKD. With 3 bases removed from V and 4 bases from J, the gap between germline ends came to 7 bases. The CDR3 totals 13 residues. The CDR3 spells CAISDRVNQPQHF. CDR3 bases: TGTGCCATCAGTGACAGGGTAAATCAGCCCCAGCATTTT.

This clonotype was seen many times. The chain combines TRBV10-3 with TRBJ1-2; 8 nucleotides line up with TRBD1. CDR3 size: 13 residues. CDR1 is ENHRY, CDR2 SYGVKD, per germline. After removal of 3 bases from V and 6 bases from J, the junction contained 3 bases not matched to a gene. The CDR3 bases are TGTGCCATCAGTGACCCGACAGGGGATGGCTACACCTTC. Its protein product is CAISDPTGDGYTF.

Concerning this clonotype: Germline and junction disagree at one end, which may indicate a read error. This chain uses TRBV12-5 with TRBJ1-2, with a tentative D call TRBD1 (5 bases). This CDR3 spans 15 amino acids. The germline gives CDR1 LGHNT, CDR2 FRNRAP. The CDR3 here is CASGLATGYNYGYTF. CDR3 in DNA: TGTGCTAGTGGCTTGGCTACAGGTTATAACTATGGCTACACCTTC.

In its sample, this clonotype was seen a few times. The rearrangement joins TRBV7-2 to TRBJ2-7; the D is unclear. V shed 4 bases and J shed 2 bases, with 9 bases lying between them. CDR1 is SGHTA and CDR2 is FQGNSA in the germline V gene. The CDR3 has 13 residues. The CDR3: CASSSRRAYEQYF. CDR3 DNA sequence: TGTGCCAGCAGCTCGCGACGCGCCTACGAGCAGTACTTC.

In this sample, this clonotype turned up a few times. V is TRBV6-5 and J is TRBJ2-7, with D possibly matching TRBD2 (6 bases). The CDR3 loop spans 13 amino acids. Germline V gene data show CDR1 as MNHEY and CDR2 as SVGAGI. Here the CDR3 reads CVPPYGRIYEQYF. DNA for the CDR3: TGTGTCCCCCCGTACGGGAGAATCTACGAGCAGTACTTC.

This clonotype came up a few times. The chain recombines TRBV28 with TRBJ2-5; D gene unclear. The CDR3 consists of 13 residues. Trimming left V 4 bases short and J 5 bases short, with 11 bases between. CDR1 MDHEN and CDR2 SYDVKM come from the germline V gene. The CDR3 sequence is CASSYTPRETQYF. In DNA form, the CDR3 reads TGTGCCAGCAGTTACACGCCCCGGGAGACCCAGTACTTC.

This clonotype was seen repeatedly, ten times or more. The gene calls are TRBV29-1 and TRBJ2-3; D tentatively reads TRBD1 or TRBD2 (5 bases each). The CDR3 loop spans 13 amino acids. Per the germline V gene, CDR1 is SQVTM and CDR2 is ANQGSEA. The V gene lost 5 bases and the J gene lost 3 bases, with 12 bases spanning the gap. In DNA, the CDR3 is TGCAGCGTTACCGGGACGGATACAGATACGCAGTATTTT. Translation: CSVTGTDTDTQYF.

The rearrangement joins TRBV27 to TRBJ1-1; possibly TRBD1 for D (6 bases). The CDR3 extends over 15 amino acids. The germline V and J ends were trimmed by 2 bases and 0 bases, with 10 bases remaining between them. Germline V lookup: CDR1 MNHEY, CDR2 SMNVEV (reference sequence). The CDR3 region has the DNA TGTGCCAGCAGTTTACGTACAGGGCTGAACACTGAAGCTTTCTTT. Translated, it gives CASSLRTGLNTEAFF.

This clonotype was picked up a small number of times. The genes are TRBV7-9 and TRBJ2-7; no definite D call. CDR1 is SEHNR, CDR2 FQNEAQ, per germline (reference sequence). The CDR3 totals 13 residues. Between the trimmed V and J ends, which lost 5 bases and 7 bases, there was a span of 15 bases. The CDR3 coding sequence is TGTGCCAGCAGCCGACGACATGCTGGGGAGCAGTACGTC. Translated, it gives CASSRRHAGEQYV.

A few counts support this clonotype. The rearrangement joins TRBV7-2 to TRBJ1-3; the D is unclear. The CDR3 spans 13 residues. V was clipped by 8 bases and J by 2 bases, with 10 bases between them. Per germline, CDR1 SGHTA and CDR2 FQGNSA. CDR3 nucleotide sequence: TGTGCCAGCTTCGGCTCGGCTGGAAACACCATATATTTT. Its protein product is CASFGSAGNTIYF.